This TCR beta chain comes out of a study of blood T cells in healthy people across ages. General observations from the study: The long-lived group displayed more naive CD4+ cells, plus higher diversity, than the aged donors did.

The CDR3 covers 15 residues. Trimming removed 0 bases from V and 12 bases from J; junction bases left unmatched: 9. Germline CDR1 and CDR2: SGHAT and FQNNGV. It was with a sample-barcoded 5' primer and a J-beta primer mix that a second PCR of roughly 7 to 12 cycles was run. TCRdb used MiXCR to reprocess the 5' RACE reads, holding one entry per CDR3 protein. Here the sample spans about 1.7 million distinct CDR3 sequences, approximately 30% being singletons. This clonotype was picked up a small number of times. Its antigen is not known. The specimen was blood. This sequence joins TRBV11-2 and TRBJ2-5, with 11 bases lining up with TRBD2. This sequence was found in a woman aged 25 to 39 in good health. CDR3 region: CASSLDPTSGGIKYF. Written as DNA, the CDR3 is TGTGCCAGCAGCTTAGATCCCACTAGCGGGGGAATAAAGTACTTC.